This TCR beta chain came from a study of blood T cell repertoires in COVID-19. As for the study in general: There were acute and convalescent COVID-19 samples, and they came from the United States, Italy and Spain. Sources were T cells, B-cell-depleted T cells, or PBMCs; the material itself was cDNA or gDNA.

Authors' processing steps: Reference gene primer amplification yielded estimated nucleated cell counts. Data came from immunoSEQ multiplex PCR; TCRdb stores just in-frame clones and leaves some out. V and J calls and clone size follow that table, whereas D and trimming were derived from the DNA. The sample lists about 55,000 clones; less than 90% were seen once. CDR3 length: 13 amino acids. Losses at the gene ends were 4 bases for V and 5 bases for J; bases not matched to a gene: 4. Germline loops: CDR1 SQVTM, CDR2 ANQGSEA. V usage is TRBV29-1 and J usage is TRBJ2-2, with 7 bases aligning to TRBD1. This TCR was recovered from a woman aged 55-69 years with acute or convalescent COVID-19. Sequenced: peripheral blood. CDR3 nucleotide sequence: TGCAGCGTTGGTAGGGGGCGGACCGGGGAGCTGTTTTTT. Protein: CSVGRGRTGELFF.